The next 28 T cell receptor beta chains were all read from a single sample in a study of T cell responses to AZD1222 COVID-19 vaccine (dated by TCRdb to the early 2020s). The receptor library was made with the immunoSEQ multiplex PCR assay. TCRdb holds this immuneACCESS table with in-frame rearrangements only. Some clones are missing; in checked studies, unresolved V genes explain under half, and the rest has no known cause. The sample yields some 110,000 clones; about 86% were counted once. The ten top clones hold approximately 18% of the sample. The time point label of this sample denotes: about 28 days (+/-7) after the second vaccine dose. Sequencing used peripheral blood, obtained 28 days after the second AZD1222 dose. The receptors shown here come from an adult who received the AZD1222 COVID-19 vaccine.

This clone turned up a few times. V gene TRBV7-9 combines with J gene TRBJ1-6, with D unresolved. Germline V CDR1 and CDR2: SEHNR, FQNEAQ (reference sequence). The V and J ends lost 5 bases and 8 bases respectively, with 10 bases between them. The CDR3 has 13 residues. This CDR3 is CASSGNSYSPLHF. As DNA, the CDR3 is TGTGCCAGCAGCGGGAACAGCTATTCACCCCTCCACTTT.

The chain couples TRBV5-5 to TRBJ2-3; D call uncertain. Germline CDR1 SGHKS, CDR2 YYEKEE (reference sequence). The CDR3 runs to 15 residues. Trimming took 0 bases from V and 4 from J, leaving 12 bases between them. CDR3 bases: TGTGCCAGCAGCTTGGGTCGTTCCTGGGCAGATACGCAGTATTTT. Its translation is CASSLGRSWADTQYF.

The gene calls are TRBV7-3 and TRBJ2-3; D ambiguous. Germline lookup yields CDR1 SGHTA and CDR2 FQGTGA. V dropped 5 bases and J dropped 1 base, with 10 bases sitting between them. The CDR3 covers 14 residues. The CDR3 here is CASSRRPGTDTQYF. In DNA form, the CDR3 reads TGTGCCAGCAGCCGACGTCCTGGCACAGATACGCAGTATTTT.

The chain is built from TRBV7-8 and TRBJ2-2, with a weak D call TRBD2 (7 bases). Trimming removed 5 bases from V and 6 bases from J, with 16 bases in between. The germline V gene encodes CDR1 SGHVS and CDR2 FQNEAQ. This CDR3 has 15 amino acids. DNA for the CDR3: TGTGCCAGCAGCCGAGTGGGGGGGGCCGCCGGGGAGCTGTTTTTT. It yields the protein CASSRVGGAAGELFF.

The chain recombines TRBV19 with TRBJ1-5; 7 bases align to TRBD1. CDR3 length: 14 residues. The germline V gene has CDR1 LNHDA and CDR2 SQIVND (reference sequence). Germline trimming cut 4 bases from V and 6 bases from J; bases unmatched to any gene: 6. Written as DNA, the CDR3 is TGTGCCAGTAGTACCGCCGACAGGGTTCAGCCCCAGCATTTT. Residues: CASSTADRVQPQHF. Based on the CDR3 plus reference TRBV19 and TRBJ1-5, the full variable domain is DGGITQSPKYLFRKEGQNVTLSCEQNLNHDAMYWYRQDPGQGLRLIYYSQIVNDFQKGDIAEGYSVSREKKESFPLTVTSAQKNPTAFYLCASSTADRVQPQHFGDGTRLSIL.

The DNA for the CDR3 is TGCAGCGTTGAAGATAGGGCCTTAGGTACGCAGTATTTT. Amino acids: CSVEDRALGTQYF. The chain carries TRBV29-1 and TRBJ2-3; no clear D. Germline-derived CDR1 and CDR2 are SQVTM and ANQGSEA. Trimming shortened V by 0 bases and J by 8 bases, and 12 bases separated the two germline ends. The CDR3 has 13 amino acids.

The chain combines TRBV21-1 with TRBJ1-2. TRBV21-1 is marked as a pseudogene. The CDR3 extends over 15 amino acids. The CDR3 DNA follows: TGTGCCAGCAGCAAAGTTGGAGCCCCTAACTATGGCTACACCTTC. This codes for CASSKVGAPNYGYTF.

V gene TRBV5-1 combines with J gene TRBJ1-6, with 9 nucleotides matching TRBD1. CDR3 length: 14 amino acids. Germline CDR1 and CDR2: SGHRS and YFSETQ. After removal of 4 bases from V and 10 bases from J, the junction contained 6 bases not matched to a gene. The CDR3 region is CASSAGQGLSPLHF. The DNA for the CDR3 is TGCGCCAGCAGCGCCGGACAGGGGTTGTCACCCCTCCACTTT. The full variable domain, its missing parts supplied by reference TRBV5-1 and TRBJ1-6, is KAGVTQTPRYLIKTRGQQVTLSCSPISGHRSVSWYQQTPGQGLQFLFEYFSETQRNKGNFPGRFSGRQFSNSRSEMNVSTLELGDSALYLCASSAGQGLSPLHFGNGTRLTVT.

V gene TRBV18 combines with J gene TRBJ1-1; D is unclear. The CDR3 length is 17 residues. V lost 0 bases, J lost 1 base, and 15 bases lay in between. Germline V gene sequence: CDR1 KGHSH, CDR2 LQKENI. CDR3 region: CASSPPATLTKNTEAFF. CDR3 bases: TGTGCCAGCTCACCACCGGCCACGCTCACGAAGAACACTGAAGCTTTCTTT.

The chain employs TRBV4-1 and TRBJ2-6; D not resolved. Trimming removed 2 bases from V and 0 bases from J, with 11 bases in between. This CDR3 contains 17 residues. CDR1 is MGHRA and CDR2 is YSYEKL in the germline V gene. The CDR3 coding sequence is TGCGCCAGCAGCCAAACCGCACGAAGCTCTGGGGCCAACGTCCTGACTTTC. Its translation: CASSQTARSSGANVLTF.

The rearrangement joins TRBV11-2 to TRBJ2-2, with D hard to call. V lost 0 bases and J lost 4, with 9 bases in between. Germline values: CDR1 SGHAT, CDR2 FQNNGV. The CDR3 runs to 15 residues. CDR3 nucleotide sequence: TGTGCCAGCAGCTTAGATGCTTGGGGCACCGGGGAGCTGTTTTTT. Its translation is CASSLDAWGTGELFF.

The J gene is TRBJ1-1, the V gene TRBV18; D is unclear. Germline values: CDR1 KGHSH, CDR2 LQKENI. Trimming took 3 bases from V and 1 from J, leaving 9 bases between them. This CDR3 has 14 amino acids. This CDR3 reads CASSPLPSNTEAFF. CDR3 bases: TGTGCCAGCTCACCGCTGCCGTCGAACACTGAAGCTTTCTTT.

This chain uses TRBV4-3 with TRBJ1-1; D remains ambiguous. CDR1 is LGHNA and CDR2 is YSLEER in the germline V gene. V was shortened by 0 bases and J by 1 base, with 9 bases between the two germline ends. The CDR3 loop spans 15 amino acids. The CDR3 loop reads CASSQDPRTNTEAFF. The CDR3 coding sequence is TGCGCCAGCAGCCAAGATCCCCGGACGAACACTGAAGCTTTCTTT.

The chain uses TRBV10-3 and TRBJ1-2; 7 bases agree with TRBD1. Germline V lookup: CDR1 ENHRY, CDR2 SYGVKD. This CDR3 comprises 13 residues. V lost 6 bases to trimming and J lost 5 bases; unmatched junction nucleotides: 6. The CDR3 nucleotides read TGTGCCATCAGGGGGCCGACAGGGTATGGCTACACCTTC. Its protein product is CAIRGPTGYGYTF.

This clone was observed a handful of times. The chain recombines TRBV11-1 with TRBJ1-1; D not resolved. The CDR3 is 13 residues long. Trimming took 7 bases from V and 0 from J, leaving 9 bases between them. In germline, CDR1 is SGHAT, CDR2 FQDESV (reference sequence). CDR3 nucleotide sequence: TGTGCCAGCACCGTTGGGATGAACACTGAAGCTTTCTTT. It is translated as CASTVGMNTEAFF.

The CDR3 loop reads CASSPGSGANVLTF. DNA of the CDR3: TGTGCCAGCAGCCCAGGGTCCGGGGCCAACGTCCTGACTTTC. The rearrangement links TRBV7-2 to TRBJ2-6; a weak D match, TRBD1 (5 bases). V dropped 5 bases and J dropped 4 bases, with 9 bases sitting between them. The CDR3 length is 14 residues. Germline V gene sequence: CDR1 SGHTA, CDR2 FQGNSA. Based on the CDR3 plus reference TRBV7-2 and TRBJ2-6, the full variable domain is GAGVSQSPSNKVTEKGKDVELRCDPISGHTALYWYRQSLGQGLEFLIYFQGNSAPDKSGLPSDRFSAERTGGSVSTLTIQRTQQEDSAVYLCASSPGSGANVLTFGAGSRLTVL.

The chain carries TRBV2 and TRBJ1-6; 8 bases are a match to TRBD1. After removal of 4 bases from V and 4 bases from J, the junction contained 3 bases not matched to a gene. The germline CDR1 and CDR2 sequences are SNHLY and FYNNEI. This CDR3 comprises 15 residues. The CDR3 nucleotides are TGTGCCAGCAGTGTCGGACAGGGTTATAATTCACCCCTCCACTTT. Residues: CASSVGQGYNSPLHF.

In DNA form, the CDR3 reads TGTGCCAGCAGTCAAAACAATGAGCAGTTCTTC. The encoded protein is CASSQNNEQFF. The chain joins TRBV5-6 to TRBJ2-1; D call uncertain. The V and J ends lost 5 bases and 5 bases respectively, with 5 bases between them. Germline V gene data show CDR1 as SGHDT and CDR2 as YYEEEE. The CDR3 runs 11 residues.

V and J are TRBV28 and TRBJ1-1, with D possibly TRBD1 on 6 matching bases. CDR3 length: 15 amino acids. V gave up 6 bases and J gave up 7 bases, with 21 bases separating them. Germline CDR1 is MDHEN and CDR2 is SYDVKM. This chain's CDR3 is CASSPTQGYRDEAFF. In DNA, the CDR3 is TGTGCCAGCAGCCCTACTCAGGGCTACAGGGATGAAGCTTTCTTT.

The rearrangement joins TRBV18 to TRBJ1-1; 7 positions agree with TRBD1. CDR3 length equals 16 residues. CDR1 is KGHSH and CDR2 is LQKENI in the germline V gene. V lost 6 bases to trimming and J lost 0 bases; unmatched junction nucleotides: 10. Written as DNA, the CDR3 is TGTGCCAGCTCCCCCGTAGGGGGCGGTTTGAACACTGAAGCTTTCTTT. Protein sequence: CASSPVGGGLNTEAFF.

The rearrangement joins TRBV12-3 or TRBV12-4 to TRBJ1-2; TRBD1 might be the D (6 bases). The V end lost 5 bases, the J end lost 0 bases, and 7 bases lay between the germline ends. This CDR3 region has 13 residues. Here the CDR3 reads CASSRTANYGYTF. CDR3 in DNA: TGTGCCAGCAGTCGGACAGCTAACTATGGCTACACCTTC.

The chain recombines TRBV28 with TRBJ1-3; weak D call: TRBD1 (6 bases). Trimming pared 4 bases from V and 5 bases from J, leaving 12 bases between. CDR1 and CDR2 from the germline V gene are MDHEN and SYDVKM. The CDR3 sequence is 14 residues long. For the CDR3, the DNA is TGTGCCAGCAGTTGGATAGGGGGAAGAAACACCATATATTTT. Its protein product is CASSWIGGRNTIYF.

The chain couples TRBV7-8 to TRBJ1-1; 10 bases match TRBD1. Per the germline V gene, CDR1 is SGHVS and CDR2 is FQNEAQ. V trimming: 5 bases; J trimming: 4 bases; junction bases outside the gene matches: 7. This CDR3 comprises 15 residues. The CDR3 coding sequence is TGTGCCAGCAGCCGTCCGGGACAGGGGATCACTGAAGCTTTCTTT. The encoded protein is CASSRPGQGITEAFF.

The chain combines TRBV6-5 with TRBJ1-2; D might be TRBD1 (6 bases). Germline CDR1 and CDR2: MNHEY and SVGAGI. The V end lost 7 bases, the J end lost 5 bases, and 14 bases lay between the germline ends. CDR3 length: 13 amino acids. The CDR3 DNA is TGTGCCAGCATCGTTCCAGGGGTTTATGGCTACACCTTC. Amino acid sequence: CASIVPGVYGYTF.

V is TRBV6-5 and J is TRBJ1-1; no definite D call. Between the trimmed V and J ends, which lost 6 bases and 4 bases, there was a span of 15 bases. Germline V gene data show CDR1 as MNHEY and CDR2 as SVGAGI. This CDR3 comprises 14 residues. The CDR3 loop reads CASSADGVSTEAFF. For the CDR3, the DNA is TGTGCCAGCAGCGCGGACGGGGTTAGCACTGAAGCTTTCTTT.

This clone was seen only once. The chain uses TRBV10-2 and TRBJ2-1; 7 nucleotides match TRBD2. CDR1 is WSHSY and CDR2 is SAAADI in the germline V gene. Trimming at V came to 2 bases and at J to 6 bases, leaving 10 bases not matched to a gene. The CDR3 totals 16 residues. The CDR3 region has the DNA TGCGCCAGCAGTGAGCTCAGGACTAGTGACCCCAATGAGCAGTTCTTC. It specifies CASSELRTSDPNEQFF.

This clone appeared a single time. This rearrangement joins TRBV6-4 to TRBJ2-1; 13 bases agree with TRBD2. Per the germline V gene, CDR1 is MRHNA and CDR2 is SNTAGT. Germline trimming cut 5 bases from V and 6 bases from J; bases unmatched to any gene: 7. This CDR3 spans 16 amino acids. CDR3 coding DNA: TGTGCCAGCAGTCGGACTAGCGGGGGTGTCGGCAATGAGCAGTTCTTC. Translating it yields CASSRTSGGVGNEQFF.

This clone was recorded at least ten times. The genes are TRBV7-2 and TRBJ2-1, with no clear D. V was shortened by 3 bases and J by 0 bases, with 9 bases between the two germline ends. The CDR3 spans 15 residues. From germline, CDR1 is SGHTA and CDR2 FQGNSA. CDR3 protein: CASSFDGSSYNEQFF. The CDR3 DNA reads TGTGCCAGCAGCTTTGACGGTTCCTCCTACAATGAGCAGTTCTTC. Complete variable domain (other parts from reference TRBV7-2 and TRBJ2-1): GAGVSQSPSNKVTEKGKDVELRCDPISGHTALYWYRQSLGQGLEFLIYFQGNSAPDKSGLPSDRFSAERTGGSVSTLTIQRTQQEDSAVYLCASSFDGSSYNEQFFGPGTRLTVL.